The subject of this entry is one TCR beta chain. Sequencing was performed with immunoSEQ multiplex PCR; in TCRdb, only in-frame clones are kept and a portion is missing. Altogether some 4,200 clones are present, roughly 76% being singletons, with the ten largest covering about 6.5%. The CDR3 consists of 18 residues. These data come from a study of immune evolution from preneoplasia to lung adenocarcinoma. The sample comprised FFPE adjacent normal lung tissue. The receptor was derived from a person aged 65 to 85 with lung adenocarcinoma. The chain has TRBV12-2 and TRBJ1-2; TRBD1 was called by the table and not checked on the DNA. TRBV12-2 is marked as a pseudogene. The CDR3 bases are TGTGCAAGTCGCTTAGCCTGCGAGACAAGGCCCCAACTTTATGGCTACACCTTC. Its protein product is CASRLACETRPQLYGYTF.